This passage covers 13 T cell receptor beta chains from one sample sequenced in a study of spatial heterogeneity in lung cancer. The time point here: blood at routine non-recurrence follow-up after resection. TCRdb reanalysed the 5' RACE reads using MiXCR and keeps one entry per CDR3 protein. The data contain approximately 110,000 distinct CDR3 sequences, 10% to 12% of them singletons. Sequencing was performed on PBMCs, taken at follow-up. Receptors were obtained from a female donor with early-stage non-small cell lung cancer.

This clonotype was recorded many times. The rearrangement links TRBV3-1 to TRBJ2-1; D tentatively fits TRBD1 or TRBD2 (6 bases each). Per the germline V gene, CDR1 is LGHDT and CDR2 is YNNKEL (reference sequence). The CDR3 runs to 17 residues. V shed 0 bases and J shed 4 bases, with 16 bases lying between them. CDR3 DNA sequence: TGTGCCAGCAGCCAAGATTTGAGAGGAGGGGGATACAATGAGCAGTTCTTC. Translating it yields CASSQDLRGGGYNEQFF.

This clonotype came up many times. V is TRBV28 and J is TRBJ1-2; D is uncertain. The CDR3 extends over 15 amino acids. The V gene's germline CDR1 is MDHEN and CDR2 SYDVKM. Trimming pared 5 bases from V and 6 bases from J, leaving 19 bases between. The CDR3 sequence: CASSTTSSGVHGYTF. The CDR3 DNA is TGTGCCAGCAGTACCACTTCTTCGGGCGTCCATGGCTACACCTTC.

This clonotype has a handful of counts. V gene TRBV23-1 combines with J gene TRBJ2-7; D possibly matches TRBD1 or TRBD2 (5 bases each). TRBV23-1 is placed among ORFs of uncertain function. The CDR3 totals 14 residues. Trimming pared 10 bases from V and 2 bases from J, leaving 18 bases between. CDR3 nucleotides: TGCGCCACCCCGGGTAGGGGACCCCCCTACGAGCAGTACTTC. The encoded protein is CATPGRGPPYEQYF.

This clonotype was detected only a few times. J is TRBJ1-5 and V is TRBV28; 7 bases are a match to TRBD1. This CDR3 region has 14 residues. J lost 3 bases, V lost 5 bases, and 4 bases had no gene match. Germline assignment: CDR1 MDHEN and CDR2 SYDVKM. The CDR3 sequence is CASSRQGVNQPQHF. The CDR3 nucleotides are TGTGCCAGCAGTAGGCAGGGGGTCAATCAGCCCCAGCATTTT. The variable domain in full, completed from reference TRBV28 and TRBJ1-5, reads DVKVTQSSRYLVKRTGEKVFLECVQDMDHENMFWYRQDPGLGLRLIYFSYDVKMKEKGDIPEGYSVSREKKERFSLILESASTNQTSMYLCASSRQGVNQPQHFGDGTRLSIL.

This clonotype was recorded a few times. The rearrangement links TRBV9 to TRBJ2-7; 8 bases line up with TRBD2. V lost 1 base, J lost 6 bases, and 15 bases stayed unmatched. Per germline, CDR1 SGDLS and CDR2 YYNGEE. The CDR3 has 17 residues. CDR3 sequence: CASSVFAGGPLYFEQYV. The CDR3, as DNA: TGTGCCAGCAGCGTATTTGCGGGAGGCCCACTCTATTTCGAGCAGTACGTC.

There are a few counts of this clonotype. The chain carries TRBV7-3 and TRBJ2-2; 11 bases align to TRBD2. The CDR3 is made up of 15 amino acids. Germline CDR1 reads SGHTA; CDR2 reads FQGTGA. The junction had 5 bases not matched to a gene; V was cut back by 6 bases and J by 5 bases. DNA for the CDR3: TGTGCCAGCAGGATAACTAGCGGGAGAACCGGGGAGCTGTTTTTT. It specifies CASRITSGRTGELFF.

This clonotype has ten or more counts. This sequence joins TRBV7-2 and TRBJ2-3; D is unresolved. This CDR3 is 13 amino acids long. V lost 3 bases to trimming and J lost 4 bases, with 8 bases between them. The germline V gene has CDR1 SGHTA and CDR2 FQGNSA. CDR3 sequence reads: CASSFLSADTQYF. CDR3 bases: TGTGCCAGCAGCTTTCTAAGCGCAGATACGCAGTATTTT.

The V gene is TRBV28, the J gene TRBJ2-7; D could derive from TRBD1 or TRBD2 (5 bases each). Trimming pared 1 base from V and 4 bases from J, leaving 20 bases between. This CDR3 is built from 17 residues. Germline V gene lookup returns CDR1 MDHEN and CDR2 SYDVKM. CDR3 sequence: CASSLSLGTRLGYEQYF. CDR3 DNA sequence: TGTGCCAGCAGTTTATCCCTAGGGACCAGGCTTGGATACGAGCAGTACTTC.

The chain carries TRBV9 and TRBJ2-1, with D uncertain. Germline CDR1 is SGDLS and CDR2 is YYNGEE. The CDR3 sequence is 14 residues long. The V end was cut by 0 bases, the J end by 4 bases, with 8 bases between. CDR3 residues: CASSVEESYNEQFF. The CDR3 bases are TGTGCCAGCAGCGTAGAAGAGTCGTACAATGAGCAGTTCTTC.

This chain uses TRBV5-1 with TRBJ2-5; D gene uncertain. CDR1 and CDR2 from the germline V gene are SGHRS and YFSETQ. This CDR3 has 15 amino acids. V lost 4 bases, J lost 5 bases, and 18 bases lay in between. CDR3 bases: TGCGCCAGCAGCCCCCAAGGGTCACTCGAGGAGACCCAGTACTTC. Amino acids: CASSPQGSLEETQYF.

This clonotype was seen only a few times. This sequence joins TRBV5-1 and TRBJ1-3; D is ambiguous. The germline V and J ends were trimmed by 3 bases and 1 base, with 5 bases remaining between them. Germline-derived CDR1 and CDR2 are SGHRS and YFSETQ. This CDR3 is built from 13 residues. The CDR3 reads CASSSGSGNTIYF. The CDR3, as DNA: TGCGCCAGCAGCTCGGGGTCTGGAAACACCATATATTTT. Based on the CDR3 plus reference TRBV5-1 and TRBJ1-3, the full variable domain is KAGVTQTPRYLIKTRGQQVTLSCSPISGHRSVSWYQQTPGQGLQFLFEYFSETQRNKGNFPGRFSGRQFSNSRSEMNVSTLELGDSALYLCASSSGSGNTIYFGEGSWLTVV.

This clonotype was counted only a few times. V and J are TRBV12-3 or TRBV12-4 and TRBJ2-2, with a tentative D call TRBD1 (6 bases). V shed 2 bases and J shed 5 bases, with 9 bases lying between them. This CDR3 is built from 14 residues. CDR3 nucleotide sequence: TGTGCCAGCAGTTTACGGACAGCTACCGGGGAGCTGTTTTTT. Its protein product is CASSLRTATGELFF.

This chain uses TRBV15 with TRBJ2-3; D not certain. The CDR3 has 16 residues. Trimming took 6 bases from V and 0 from J, leaving 16 bases between them. The germline CDR1 and CDR2 sequences are LNHNV and YYDKDF (reference sequence). The CDR3 nucleotides read TGTGCCACCAGGGTAACAAGGCTCCTGAGCACAGATACGCAGTATTTT. Translated: CATRVTRLLSTDTQYF.